The 10 T cell receptor beta chains below were found in one sample sequenced in a study of identical twins. TCRdb used MiXCR to reprocess the 5' RACE reads, holding one entry per CDR3 protein. The sample contains around 1.7 million distinct CDR3 sequences, roughly a third of which appear only once. Sample: cord blood. These receptors all stem from a newborn girl in good health.

This clonotype has at least ten counts. This chain connects TRBV24-1 to TRBJ2-3, with TRBD2 matching over 8 bases. Germline V gives CDR1 KGHDR, CDR2 SFDVKD. CDR3 size: 14 residues. With 7 bases clipped from V and 2 bases from J, the junction kept 4 bases outside the gene matches. The DNA of the CDR3 is TGTGCCACCAGCGGGGGGGGTAACACAGATACGCAGTATTTT. Amino acid sequence: CATSGGGNTDTQYF.

The sample holds many counts of this clonotype. The chain combines TRBV25-1 with TRBJ2-1; a weak D match, TRBD1 (6 bases). Germline V gives CDR1 MGHDK, CDR2 SYGVNS. Trimming took off 7 bases at V and 6 bases at J, with 19 bases between the two ends. The CDR3 sequence is 15 residues long. CDR3 in DNA: TGTGCCAGCACAGGACAGATAACGCCTCCCAATGAGCAGTTCTTC. Protein: CASTGQITPPNEQFF.

This chain joins TRBV20-1 and TRBJ2-3; 9 nucleotides agree with TRBD2. The trim removed 4 bases at V and 8 bases at J, leaving 4 bases unmatched. Germline CDR1 is DFQATT and CDR2 is SNEGSKA (reference sequence). The CDR3 runs to 12 residues. CDR3 nucleotides: TGCAGTGCTACCCCGGGACTAGCTACGCAGTATTTT. It yields the protein CSATPGLATQYF.

Ten or more counts support this clonotype. The chain combines TRBV10-3 with TRBJ2-1, with 7 bases lining up with TRBD2. The germline CDR1 and CDR2 sequences are ENHRY and SYGVKD. J was trimmed by 7 bases and V by 4 bases; bases with no gene match: 13. This CDR3 is 16 amino acids long. The CDR3 DNA reads as TGTGCCATCAGTGGACTAGCCAAAAAGTGGGGTAATGAGCAGTTCTTC. It is translated as CAISGLAKKWGNEQFF.

The chain combines TRBV27 with TRBJ1-1; no definite D call. This CDR3 is 14 amino acids long. Between the trimmed V and J ends, which lost 6 bases and 2 bases, there was a span of 13 bases. The germline CDR1 and CDR2 sequences are MNHEY and SMNVEV (reference sequence). The CDR3 nucleotides are TGTGCCAGCAGAGCCCCGGGATCCAACACTGAAGCTTTCTTT. Residues: CASRAPGSNTEAFF.

This clonotype was found many times. The chain recombines TRBV4-2 with TRBJ2-1; TRBD1 might be the D (6 bases). Trimming removed 0 bases at V and 7 bases at J, with 19 bases between. In germline, CDR1 is LGHNA, CDR2 YNFKEQ. This CDR3 spans 17 amino acids. The CDR3 here is CASSQEISGVTGNEQFF. The CDR3 DNA is TGTGCCAGCAGCCAAGAAATATCAGGGGTCACGGGGAATGAGCAGTTCTTC.

The chain employs TRBV12-3 or TRBV12-4 and TRBJ2-5; D gene uncertain. This CDR3 contains 14 residues. V lost 2 bases to trimming and J lost 1 base, with 8 bases between them. CDR3 sequence (DNA): TGTGCCAGCAGTTTACGGACGGCCCAAGAGACCCAGTACTTC. Encoded protein: CASSLRTAQETQYF.

This sequence joins TRBV3-1 and TRBJ2-3; D not resolved. Germline lookup yields CDR1 LGHDT and CDR2 YNNKEL (reference sequence). The CDR3 covers 14 residues. The V end was cut by 4 bases, the J end by 4 bases, with 12 bases between. The chain's CDR3 is CASSRVYRADTQYF. For the CDR3, the DNA is TGTGCCAGCAGCCGGGTCTATCGGGCAGATACGCAGTATTTT.

The chain carries TRBV28 and TRBJ1-6; D uncertain. Germline values: CDR1 MDHEN, CDR2 SYDVKM. V shed 6 bases and J shed 0 bases, with 6 bases lying between them. CDR3 length equals 14 residues. The CDR3 here is CASRKGSYNSPLHF. CDR3 nucleotides: TGTGCCAGCAGGAAGGGCTCCTATAATTCACCCCTCCACTTT.

CDR3 nucleotides: TGTGCCAGCAGTGCCCAACTAGCGGGACCGTACAATGAGCAGTTCTTC. Amino acids: CASSAQLAGPYNEQFF. The rearrangement links TRBV2 to TRBJ2-1, with 10 nucleotides matching TRBD2. V trimming: 4 bases; J trimming: 4 bases; junction bases outside the gene matches: 7. Germline V CDR1 and CDR2: SNHLY, FYNNEI. This CDR3 region has 16 residues.